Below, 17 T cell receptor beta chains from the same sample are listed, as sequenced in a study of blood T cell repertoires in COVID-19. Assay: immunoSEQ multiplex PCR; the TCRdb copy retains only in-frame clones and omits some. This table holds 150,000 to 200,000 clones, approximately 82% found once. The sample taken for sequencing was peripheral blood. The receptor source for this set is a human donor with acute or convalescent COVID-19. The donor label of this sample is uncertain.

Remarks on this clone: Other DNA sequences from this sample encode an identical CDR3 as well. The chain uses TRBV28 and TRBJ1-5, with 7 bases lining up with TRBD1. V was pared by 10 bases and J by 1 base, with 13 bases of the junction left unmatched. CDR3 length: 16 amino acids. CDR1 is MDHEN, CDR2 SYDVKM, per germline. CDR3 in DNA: TGTGCCATCCCTCAGGGGGAGCAGTTAAGCAATCAGCCCCAGCATTTT. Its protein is CAIPQGEQLSNQPQHF. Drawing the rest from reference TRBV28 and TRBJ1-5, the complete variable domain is DVKVTQSSRYLVKRTGEKVFLECVQDMDHENMFWYRQDPGLGLRLIYFSYDVKMKEKGDIPEGYSVSREKKERFSLILESASTNQTSMYLCAIPQGEQLSNQPQHFGDGTRLSIL.

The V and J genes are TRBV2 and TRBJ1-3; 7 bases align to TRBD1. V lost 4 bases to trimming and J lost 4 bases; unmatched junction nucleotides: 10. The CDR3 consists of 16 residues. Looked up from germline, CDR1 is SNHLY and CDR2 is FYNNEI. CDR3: CASSAQGRKAGNTIYF. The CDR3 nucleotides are TGTGCCAGCAGTGCACAGGGGCGAAAGGCCGGAAACACCATATATTTT. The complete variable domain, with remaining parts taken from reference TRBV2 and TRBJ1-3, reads EPEVTQTPSHQVTQMGQEVILRCVPISNHLYFYWYRQILGQKVEFLVSFYNNEISEKSEIFDDQFSVERPDGSNFTLKIRSTKLEDSAMYFCASSAQGRKAGNTIYFGEGSWLTVV.

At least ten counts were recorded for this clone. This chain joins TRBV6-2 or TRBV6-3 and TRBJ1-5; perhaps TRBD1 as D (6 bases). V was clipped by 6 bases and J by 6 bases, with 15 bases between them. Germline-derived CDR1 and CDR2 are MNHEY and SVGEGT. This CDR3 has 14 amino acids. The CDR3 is CASSPYRATQPQHF. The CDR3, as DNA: TGTGCCAGCAGCCCCTACAGGGCGACTCAGCCCCAGCATTTT.

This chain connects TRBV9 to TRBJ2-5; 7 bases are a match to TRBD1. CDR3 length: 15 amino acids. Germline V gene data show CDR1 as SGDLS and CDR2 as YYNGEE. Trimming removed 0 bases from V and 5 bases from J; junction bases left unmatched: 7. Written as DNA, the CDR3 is TGTGCCAGCAGCGTAGAGATAGGGGGCGCGGAGACCCAGTACTTC. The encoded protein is CASSVEIGGAETQYF. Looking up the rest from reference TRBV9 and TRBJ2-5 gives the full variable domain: DSGVTQTPKHLITATGQRVTLRCSPRSGDLSVYWYQQSLDQGLQFLIQYYNGEERAKGNILERFSAQQFPDLHSELNLSSLELGDSALYFCASSVEIGGAETQYFGPGTRLLVL.

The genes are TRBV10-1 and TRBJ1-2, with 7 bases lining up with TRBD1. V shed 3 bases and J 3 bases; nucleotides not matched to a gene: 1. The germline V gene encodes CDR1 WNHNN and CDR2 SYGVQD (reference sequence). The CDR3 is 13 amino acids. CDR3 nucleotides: TGCGCCAGCAGTGAAACAGGGGACTATGGCTACACCTTC. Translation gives CASSETGDYGYTF.

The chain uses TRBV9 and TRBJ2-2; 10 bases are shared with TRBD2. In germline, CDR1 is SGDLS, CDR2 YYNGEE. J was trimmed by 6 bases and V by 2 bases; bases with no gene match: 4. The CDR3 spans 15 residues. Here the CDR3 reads CASSVLAGVAGELFF. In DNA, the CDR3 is TGTGCCAGCAGCGTGCTAGCGGGAGTGGCCGGGGAGCTGTTTTTT.

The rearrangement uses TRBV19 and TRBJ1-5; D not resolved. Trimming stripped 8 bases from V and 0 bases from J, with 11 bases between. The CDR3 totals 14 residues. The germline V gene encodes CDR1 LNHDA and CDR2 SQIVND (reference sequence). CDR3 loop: CASHRGISNQPQHF. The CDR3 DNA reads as TGTGCCAGTCACCGAGGGATTAGCAATCAGCCCCAGCATTTT.

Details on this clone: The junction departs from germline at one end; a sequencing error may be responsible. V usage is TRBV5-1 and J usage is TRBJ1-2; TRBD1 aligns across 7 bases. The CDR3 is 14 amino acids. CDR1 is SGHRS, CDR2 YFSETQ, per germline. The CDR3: CASSLGGGNSGYTF. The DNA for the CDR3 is TGCGCCAGCAGCTTGGGAGGGGGCAACTCTGGCTACACCTTC.

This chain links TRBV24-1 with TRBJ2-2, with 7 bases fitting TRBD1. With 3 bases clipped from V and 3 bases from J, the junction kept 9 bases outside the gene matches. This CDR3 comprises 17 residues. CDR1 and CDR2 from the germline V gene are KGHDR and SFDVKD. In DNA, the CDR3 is TGTGCCACCAGTGATCCTTTGACAGGGTTGGACACCGGGGAGCTGTTTTTT. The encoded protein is CATSDPLTGLDTGELFF.

The CDR3 sequence is CASSRTSGNEQFF. CDR3 DNA: TGTGCCAGCAGTAGGACTAGCGGAAATGAGCAGTTCTTC. V usage is TRBV12-3 or TRBV12-4 and J usage is TRBJ2-1, with 10 nucleotides matching TRBD2. The CDR3 covers 13 residues. V gave up 5 bases and J gave up 7 bases; unmatched junction bases: 2.

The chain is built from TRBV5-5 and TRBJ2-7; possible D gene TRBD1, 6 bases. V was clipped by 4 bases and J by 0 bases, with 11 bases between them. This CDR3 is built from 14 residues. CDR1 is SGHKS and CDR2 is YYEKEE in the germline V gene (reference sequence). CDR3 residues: CASSPLTGSYEQYF. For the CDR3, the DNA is TGTGCCAGCAGCCCCTTGACAGGCTCCTACGAGCAGTACTTC.

The CDR3, as DNA: TGTGCCAGCAGCTTTCGGAACACTGAAGCTTTCTTT. Protein product: CASSFRNTEAFF. The V and J genes are TRBV7-9 and TRBJ1-1, with unresolved D. Per germline, CDR1 SEHNR and CDR2 FQNEAQ (reference sequence). Trimming took off 3 bases at V and 1 base at J, with 3 bases between the two ends. The CDR3 sequence is 12 residues long.

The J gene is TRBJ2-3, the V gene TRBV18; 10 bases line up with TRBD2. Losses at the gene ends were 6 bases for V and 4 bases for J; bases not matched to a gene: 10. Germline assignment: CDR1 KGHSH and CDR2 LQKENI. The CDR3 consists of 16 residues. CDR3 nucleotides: TGTGCCAGCTCGGGGTCAGCGGGAGGGCGCGCAGATACGCAGTATTTT. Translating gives CASSGSAGGRADTQYF.

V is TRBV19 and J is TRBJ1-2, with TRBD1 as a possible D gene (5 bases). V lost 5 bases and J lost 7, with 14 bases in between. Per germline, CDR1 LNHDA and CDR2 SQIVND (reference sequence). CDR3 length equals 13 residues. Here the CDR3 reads CASSATAFGGYTF. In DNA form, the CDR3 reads TGTGCCAGTAGTGCGACAGCGTTCGGTGGCTACACCTTC.

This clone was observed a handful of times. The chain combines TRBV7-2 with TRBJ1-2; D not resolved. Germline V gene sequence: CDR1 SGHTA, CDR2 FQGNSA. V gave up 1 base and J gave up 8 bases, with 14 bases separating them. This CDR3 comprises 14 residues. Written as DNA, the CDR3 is TGTGCCAGCAGCTTAGATGGCTCAGGCCGAGGCTACACCTTC. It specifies CASSLDGSGRGYTF.

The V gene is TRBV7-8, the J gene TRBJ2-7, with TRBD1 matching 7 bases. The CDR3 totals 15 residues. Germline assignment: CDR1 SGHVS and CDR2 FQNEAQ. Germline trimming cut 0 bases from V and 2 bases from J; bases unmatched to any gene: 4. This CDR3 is CASSLAADRPYEQYF. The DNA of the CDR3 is TGTGCCAGCAGCTTAGCGGCGGACAGGCCCTACGAGCAGTACTTC.

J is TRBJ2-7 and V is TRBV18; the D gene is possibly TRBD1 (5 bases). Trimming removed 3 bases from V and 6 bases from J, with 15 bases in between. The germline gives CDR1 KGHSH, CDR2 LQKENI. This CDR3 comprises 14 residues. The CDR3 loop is CASSPDISASEQYF. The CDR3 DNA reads TGTGCCAGCTCACCGGACATCTCGGCCTCCGAGCAGTACTTC.